Listed below are T cell receptor beta chains from one sample, sequenced in a study of OX40 agonist ivuxolimab in advanced cancers. Generated by immunoSEQ multiplex PCR, the TCRdb table keeps only in-frame clones and is missing some. This sample has just under 65,000 clones, with 80% to 90% found just once. The sequencing here drew on CD4+ or CD8+ T cells sorted from blood, taken in a trial of the OX40 agonist ivuxolimab. Receptors were obtained from an adult with an advanced solid tumor such as melanoma, head and neck, liver or kidney cancer. Each CDR3 is given with its conserved first and last residue. A D gene is named only where the DNA matches it firmly. Clone size is stated in some rows and not others, as once, few, many or a class when expanded.

TRBJ2-3	-	-	TRBV7-7	CASSLGTGMPDTQYF	TGTGCTAGCAGCTTGGGAACAGGGATGCCAGATACGCAGTATTTT
TRBJ1-5	-	-	TRBV20-1	CSAGGAQPQHF	TGCAGTGCGGGGGGCGCTCAGCCCCAGCATTTT
TRBJ2-1	TRBD1	-	TRBV5-5	CASSLVPGQGARYNEQFF	TGTGCCAGCAGCTTGGTTCCCGGACAGGGGGCGCGATACAATGAGCAGTTCTTC
TRBJ2-1	-	-	TRBV7-3	CASSNPRGSSSYNEQFF	TGTGCCAGCAGCAACCCCCGCGGGTCGAGCTCCTACAATGAGCAGTTCTTC
TRBJ2-1	TRBD2	-	TRBV27	CASSSPGLAGVISYNEQFF	TGTGCCAGCAGTTCACCGGGACTAGCGGGGGTTATCTCCTACAATGAGCAGTTCTTC
TRBJ2-5	TRBD1	-	TRBV10-3	CAISGQGARETQYF	TGTGCCATCAGTGGACAGGGGGCTCGGGAGACCCAGTACTTC
TRBJ2-3	-	-	TRBV5-1	CASSLTTDTQYF	TGCGCCAGCAGCTTGACAACAGATACGCAGTATTTT
TRBJ2-1	TRBD1	-	TRBV25-1	CASSHRDRVYNEQFF	TGTGCCAGCAGTCACCGGGACAGAGTTTACAATGAGCAGTTCTTC
TRBJ2-5	-	once	TRBV6-1	CATRAVRGQETQYF	TGTGCCACCAGGGCAGTAAGGGGTCAAGAGACCCAGTACTTC
TRBJ2-5	-	-	TRBV7-2	CASSFAGQETQYF	TGTGCCAGCAGCTTCGCCGGCCAAGAGACCCAGTACTTC
TRBJ2-7	-	-	TRBV6-5	CASSYSPGPSYEQYF	TGTGCCAGCAGTTACTCTCCCGGGCCTTCCTACGAGCAGTACTTC
TRBJ2-7	-	-	TRBV11-3	CASSLEGWYEQYF	TGTGCCAGCAGCTTAGAGGGGTGGTACGAGCAGTACTTC
TRBJ2-7	-	-	TRBV5-6	CASSRGLLGAEQYF	TGTGCCAGCAGCCGGGGACTCCTTGGGGCCGAGCAGTACTTC
TRBJ2-1	TRBD1	-	TRBV19	CASSAGGSSYNEQFF	TGTGCCAGTAGTGCAGGGGGCTCGTCCTACAATGAGCAGTTCTTC
TRBJ2-6	-	-	TRBV5-8	CASSFGFSGANVLTF	TGTGCCAGCAGCTTTGGTTTCTCTGGGGCCAACGTCCTGACTTTC
TRBJ2-2	TRBD2	once	TRBV5-1	CASSPAGVSNTGELFF	TGCGCCAGCAGTCCGGCGGGGGTGTCGAACACCGGGGAGCTGTTTTTT
TRBJ1-5	TRBD1	-	TRBV7-6	CASSLFPGGDNQPQHF	TGTGCCAGCAGCTTATTCCCAGGGGGCGACAATCAGCCCCAGCATTTT
TRBJ2-7	TRBD2	-	TRBV11-3	CASSRTSGAYEQYF	TGTGCCAGCAGCCGGACTAGCGGGGCCTACGAGCAGTACTTC
TRBJ1-3	-	-	TRBV11-2	CASSLDTGWSGNTIYF	TGTGCCAGCAGCTTAGATACAGGGTGGTCTGGAAACACCATATATTTT
TRBJ2-3	TRBD2	-	TRBV9	CASSVAPTSRSTDTQYF	TGTGCCAGCAGCGTAGCTCCGACTAGCAGGTCCACAGATACGCAGTATTTT
TRBJ2-1	TRBD1	-	TRBV15	CATSRSNPGQGGHEQFF	TGTGCCACCAGCAGATCGAATCCGGGACAGGGAGGCCATGAGCAGTTCTTC
TRBJ1-1	-	-	TRBV6-6	CASSYSFVQGPEAFF	TGTGCCAGCAGTTACTCGTTCGTACAGGGTCCTGAAGCTTTCTTT
TRBJ2-2	-	-	TRBV27	CASSGRDFYGELFF	TGTGCCAGCAGTGGCCGGGACTTCTACGGGGAGCTGTTTTTT
TRBJ2-2	-	-	TRBV5-1	CASSLPGLSNTGELFF	TGCGCCAGCAGCCTCCCGGGACTTTCGAACACCGGGGAGCTGTTTTTT
TRBJ1-1	-	-	TRBV28	CASRRQQNTEAFF	TGTGCCAGCAGGAGACAGCAGAACACTGAAGCTTTCTTT
TRBJ2-7	TRBD1	-	TRBV5-4	CASSFRQGAYEQYF	TGTGCCAGCAGCTTCCGTCAGGGGGCCTACGAGCAGTACTTC
TRBJ2-3	-	-	TRBV2	CASSVFELSDTQYF	TGTGCCAGCAGTGTGTTTGAGCTATCGGATACGCAGTATTTT
TRBJ2-2	-	-	TRBV10-1	CASSANRGSGELFF	TGCGCCAGCAGTGCCAACCGGGGGAGTGGGGAGCTGTTTTTT